The 30 T cell receptor beta chains below all came from one sample that was sequenced in a study of blood T cell repertoires in COVID-19. The method was immunoSEQ multiplex PCR; TCRdb's version includes in-frame clones alone and lacks a portion of them. The sample lists 120,000 to 150,000 clones; 80% were seen once. The source material was peripheral blood. Source of these receptors: a man in his sixties with active or convalescent COVID-19.

This chain joins TRBV3-1 (or the pseudogene TRBV3-2) and TRBJ1-4; D is perhaps TRBD1 (6 bases). The V gene lost 4 bases and the J gene lost 8 bases, with 17 bases spanning the gap. In germline, CDR1 is LGHDT, CDR2 YNNKEL (reference sequence). The CDR3 contains 15 residues. The CDR3 bases are TGTGCCAGCAGCCGCCTGGGGGCTTCTCGGGAAAAACTGTTTTTT. Translation: CASSRLGASREKLFF.

The chain links TRBV24-1 to TRBJ2-2; possibly TRBD2 for D (5 bases). V lost 1 base, J lost 5 bases, and 13 bases lay in between. CDR3 length: 16 residues. Germline V CDR1 and CDR2: KGHDR, SFDVKD. CDR3 region: CATSDFGPGITGELFF. Here the CDR3 DNA reads TGTGCCACCAGTGATTTCGGCCCGGGAATAACCGGGGAGCTGTTTTTT.

CDR3 coding DNA: TGCGCCAGCAGCCAAGAGGGACTAGCTAGCACAGATACGCAGTATTTT. Amino acid sequence: CASSQEGLASTDTQYF. V usage is TRBV4-1 and J usage is TRBJ2-3; 9 bases agree with TRBD2. Germline loops: CDR1 MGHRA, CDR2 YSYEKL. The CDR3 consists of 16 residues. V lost 0 bases and J lost 0; bases outside the gene matches: 1.

In its sample, this clone was seen a few times. Within the sample, other DNA sequences also encode this same CDR3. The chain employs TRBV19 and TRBJ1-2; D unresolved. The germline V gene has CDR1 LNHDA and CDR2 SQIVND (reference sequence). This CDR3 region has 14 residues. V lost 0 bases and J lost 2, with 7 bases in between. This chain's CDR3 is CASSIDRSNYGYTF. The CDR3, as DNA: TGTGCCAGTAGTATAGATCGGTCAAACTATGGCTACACCTTC.

The chain is built from TRBV18 and TRBJ1-5; a weak D match, TRBD1 (6 bases). V was pared by 3 bases and J by 7 bases, with 16 bases between. The CDR3 is 15 amino acids. Germline V gene data show CDR1 as KGHSH and CDR2 as LQKENI. The DNA of the CDR3 is TGTGCCAGCTCACCTACGGGGCGGGGGGCCCAGCCCCAGCATTTT. Protein: CASSPTGRGAQPQHF.

This chain joins TRBV28 and TRBJ2-1, with TRBD2 matching 16 bases. Germline trimming cut 5 bases from V and 12 bases from J; bases unmatched to any gene: 7. Per the germline V gene, CDR1 is MDHEN and CDR2 is SYDVKM. CDR3 length: 15 residues. In DNA form, the CDR3 reads TGTGCCAGCAGTCCCACGGGACTAGCGGGAGGGACGCAGTTCTTC. Translated, it gives CASSPTGLAGGTQFF.

The chain is built from TRBV7-8 and TRBJ1-1; D is ambiguous. Germline loops: CDR1 SGHVS, CDR2 FQNEAQ. CDR3 size: 13 residues. V lost 5 bases and J 4 bases, leaving 11 bases between the germline ends. CDR3 DNA sequence: TGTGCCAGCAGCCCCAGGATAGTCACTGAAGCTTTCTTT. It is translated as CASSPRIVTEAFF.

This clone has only one observation. The V call is TRBV9, the J call TRBJ2-7; no clear D gene. Germline CDR1 and CDR2: SGDLS and YYNGEE. Trimming took off 4 bases at V and 7 bases at J, with 18 bases between the two ends. This CDR3 spans 14 amino acids. The CDR3 region is CASSPRLYSAEQYF. Written as DNA, the CDR3 is TGTGCCAGCAGCCCCCGGTTGTACTCCGCGGAGCAGTACTTC.

The sample holds one count of this clone. The V and J genes are TRBV4-2 and TRBJ2-7; a weak D match, TRBD1 (5 bases). The CDR3 sequence is 14 residues long. Trimming removed 4 bases from V and 2 bases from J, with 12 bases in between. Germline values: CDR1 LGHNA, CDR2 YNFKEQ. The chain's CDR3 is CASSPQVFTYEQYF. The DNA of the CDR3 is TGTGCCAGCAGCCCACAGGTTTTCACCTACGAGCAGTACTTC.

The chain uses TRBV28 and TRBJ2-7, with TRBD1 matching 8 bases. CDR3 size: 15 residues. The germline V gene has CDR1 MDHEN and CDR2 SYDVKM. The V and J ends lost 5 bases and 8 bases, in that order; junction bases with no gene match: 14. This CDR3 is CASSPMTGADHQQYF. CDR3 nucleotides: TGTGCCAGCAGTCCTATGACAGGGGCAGATCACCAGCAGTACTTC.

CDR3 sequence: CASSLDRETEAFF. The CDR3 nucleotides read TGTGCCAGCAGCCTGGACAGGGAAACTGAAGCTTTCTTT. The chain combines TRBV6-4 with TRBJ1-1; 8 bases agree with TRBD1. There are 13 residues in the CDR3. From germline, CDR1 is MRHNA and CDR2 SNTAGT. J lost 5 bases, V lost 6 bases, and 5 bases had no gene match.

This clone turned up a few times. CDR3 residues: CASSRTSSADTQYF. The CDR3 coding sequence is TGTGCCAGCAGCCGTACTAGTTCCGCAGATACGCAGTATTTT. V is TRBV9 and J is TRBJ2-3; D is perhaps TRBD2 (5 bases). V lost 4 bases to trimming and J lost 4 bases, with 13 bases between them. This CDR3 spans 14 amino acids. Germline lookup yields CDR1 SGDLS and CDR2 YYNGEE.

The chain combines TRBV3-1 (or the pseudogene TRBV3-2) with TRBJ2-7, with D possibly being TRBD2 (6 bases). Germline-derived CDR1 and CDR2 are LGHDT and YNNKEL (reference sequence). This CDR3 has 14 residues. V gave up 1 base and J gave up 2 bases, with 9 bases separating them. CDR3 DNA: TGTGCCAGCAGCCAAGGTGGAGGGACCTACGAGCAGTACTTC. It translates to CASSQGGGTYEQYF.

This clone occurred a few times. CDR3 residues: CSGRKGGFYTGELFF. The CDR3, as DNA: TGCAGCGGCCGAAAGGGCGGGTTTTACACCGGGGAGCTGTTTTTT. The chain is built from TRBV29-1 and TRBJ2-2, with a possible D match to TRBD2 (5 bases). Trimming stripped 7 bases from V and 3 bases from J, with 18 bases between. Germline V gives CDR1 SQVTM, CDR2 ANQGSEA. The CDR3 length is 15 residues.

V and J are TRBV6-6 and TRBJ2-7, with 10 bases identical to TRBD2. Germline-derived CDR1 and CDR2 are MNHNY and SVGAGI (reference sequence). With 7 bases clipped from V and 5 bases from J, the junction kept 8 bases outside the gene matches. CDR3 length: 14 residues. The CDR3 nucleotides read TGTGCCAGCAACCTAGCGGGAGTTTGGCACGAGCAGTACTTC. This sequence encodes CASNLAGVWHEQYF.

The gene calls are TRBV19 and TRBJ2-6, with 7 bases identical to TRBD1. Germline V gene data show CDR1 as LNHDA and CDR2 as SQIVND (reference sequence). V dropped 8 bases and J dropped 4; count of bases not matched to a gene: 14. CDR3 length equals 17 residues. Here the CDR3 DNA reads TGTGCCAGTCAGATCCGGGACAGCATCCTGGGGGCCAACGTCCTGACTTTC. It is translated as CASQIRDSILGANVLTF. Drawing the rest from reference TRBV19 and TRBJ2-6, the complete variable domain is DGGITQSPKYLFRKEGQNVTLSCEQNLNHDAMYWYRQDPGQGLRLIYYSQIVNDFQKGDIAEGYSVSREKKESFPLTVTSAQKNPTAFYLCASQIRDSILGANVLTFGAGSRLTVL.

This chain connects TRBV10-3 to TRBJ1-1; D unresolved. The CDR3 totals 13 residues. Germline lookup yields CDR1 ENHRY and CDR2 SYGVKD. Trimming removed 2 bases from V and 0 bases from J, with 4 bases in between. CDR3 nucleotides: TGTGCCATCAGTGAGGGCCTGAACACTGAAGCTTTCTTT. This sequence encodes CAISEGLNTEAFF.

This clone has just a few counts. This sequence joins TRBV28 and TRBJ1-1; the match to TRBD1 covers 7 bases. V dropped 8 bases and J dropped 9; count of bases not matched to a gene: 12. This CDR3 spans 13 amino acids. Germline V gene lookup returns CDR1 MDHEN and CDR2 SYDVKM. The CDR3 DNA reads as TGTGCCAGCGGTACCTCCAGGGGGTCGAAAGCTTTCTTT. Protein: CASGTSRGSKAFF.

The rearrangement uses TRBV24-1 and TRBJ2-5, with D maybe TRBD2 (5 bases). With 5 bases removed from V and 3 bases from J, the gap between germline ends came to 6 bases. Germline V gene sequence: CDR1 KGHDR, CDR2 SFDVKD. CDR3 size: 12 residues. This CDR3 is CATSVGEETQYF. The CDR3 DNA follows: TGTGCCACCAGTGTCGGGGAAGAGACCCAGTACTTC.

The chain couples TRBV6-2 or TRBV6-3 to TRBJ1-5; D is ambiguous. The CDR3 is 15 amino acids. The germline gives CDR1 MNHEY, CDR2 SVGEGT. V lost 6 bases and J 4 bases, leaving 16 bases between the germline ends. The CDR3 DNA follows: TGTGCCAGCAGCCTTACTCGCTCCCCAAATCAGCCCCAGCATTTT. Encoded protein: CASSLTRSPNQPQHF.

There are a few counts of this clone. Other nucleotide sequences from this sample produce the same CDR3. The chain combines TRBV7-2 with TRBJ2-7; tentatively, D is TRBD2 (5 bases). Germline V gives CDR1 SGHTA, CDR2 FQGNSA. V lost 1 base and J 2 bases, leaving 9 bases between the germline ends. The CDR3 runs 14 residues. This chain's CDR3 is CASSLGLATYEQYF. The CDR3 DNA reads as TGTGCCAGCAGCTTAGGGCTAGCCACCTACGAGCAGTACTTC.

This clone was observed once. The V and J genes are TRBV29-1 and TRBJ1-1, with D possibly matching TRBD1 (5 bases). CDR1 and CDR2 (germline): SQVTM, ANQGSEA. V was clipped by 0 bases and J by 0 bases, with 23 bases between them. The CDR3 runs to 19 residues. CDR3 residues: CSVEDLRWGEGTMNTEAFF. CDR3 nucleotide sequence: TGCAGCGTTGAAGATCTGAGGTGGGGGGAGGGGACCATGAACACTGAAGCTTTCTTT.

V is TRBV10-3 and J is TRBJ2-1; 9 bases fit TRBD1. The germline CDR1 and CDR2 sequences are ENHRY and SYGVKD. This CDR3 is 14 amino acids long. Unmatched junction bases numbered 10, after V lost 9 bases and J lost 7 bases. In DNA, the CDR3 is TGTGCCATTCGAAGCGGGACAGGGAAGAATGAGCAGTTCTTC. This encodes CAIRSGTGKNEQFF.

This clone has only a few counts. The chain joins TRBV5-1 to TRBJ2-7; D unresolved. Germline CDR1 reads SGHRS; CDR2 reads YFSETQ. There are 13 residues in the CDR3. V was shortened by 4 bases and J by 0 bases, with 8 bases between the two germline ends. Here the CDR3 DNA reads TGCGCCAGCAGCGCGGAAGACTCCTACGAGCAGTACTTC. Translation: CASSAEDSYEQYF.

The chain employs TRBV28 and TRBJ1-6; unclear D gene. This CDR3 comprises 11 residues. The germline CDR1 and CDR2 sequences are MDHEN and SYDVKM. The V end was cut by 6 bases, the J end by 7 bases, with 4 bases between. CDR3 region: CASSGNSPLHF. As DNA, the CDR3 is TGTGCCAGCAGCGGGAATTCACCCCTCCACTTT.

This chain uses TRBV18 with TRBJ2-7; 12 bases line up with TRBD2. V lost 3 bases to trimming and J lost 2 bases; unmatched junction nucleotides: 2. CDR1 and CDR2 (germline): KGHSH, LQKENI. This CDR3 spans 15 amino acids. CDR3 sequence: CASSPPSGRAYEQYF. CDR3 nucleotides: TGTGCCAGCTCACCGCCTAGCGGGAGGGCCTACGAGCAGTACTTC.

This clone was found many times. This sequence joins TRBV5-6 and TRBJ2-1; 9 positions match TRBD2. V shed 0 bases and J 5 bases; nucleotides not matched to a gene: 6. Germline V gene data show CDR1 as SGHDT and CDR2 as YYEEEE. This CDR3 has 16 amino acids. CDR3 nucleotide sequence: TGTGCCAGCAGCTTGGTGGCGGGAGGGCCGAACAATGAGCAGTTCTTC. It translates to CASSLVAGGPNNEQFF.

The gene calls are TRBV28 and TRBJ2-1, with TRBD1 matching 10 bases. The germline gives CDR1 MDHEN, CDR2 SYDVKM. CDR3 length equals 15 residues. The junction had 4 bases not matched to a gene; V was cut back by 5 bases and J by 3 bases. CDR3 sequence: CASSLTGGSYNEQFF. The CDR3 DNA is TGTGCCAGCAGTCTGACAGGGGGCAGCTACAATGAGCAGTTCTTC.

The rearrangement links TRBV27 to TRBJ2-7; 7 nucleotides align to TRBD1. Germline V gene lookup returns CDR1 MNHEY and CDR2 SMNVEV (reference sequence). V gave up 6 bases and J gave up 1 base; unmatched junction bases: 6. The CDR3 has 14 residues. CDR3 amino acids: CASSHRGLSYEQYF. The DNA for the CDR3 is TGTGCCAGCAGCCACAGGGGTCTATCCTACGAGCAGTACTTC.

In this sample, this clone turned up a few times. The V and J genes are TRBV7-3 and TRBJ2-3; perhaps TRBD2 as D (6 bases). Germline CDR1 reads SGHTA; CDR2 reads FQGTGA. The V end lost 5 bases, the J end lost 0 bases, and 12 bases lay between the germline ends. CDR3 length: 15 residues. The CDR3 DNA follows: TGTGCCAGCAGCCCCAGACTAGGAAGCACAGATACGCAGTATTTT. Translating gives CASSPRLGSTDTQYF.